This T cell receptor beta chain was found in a study of blood T cell repertoires in COVID-19. Across the whole study: The United States, Italy and Spain provided the acute and convalescent COVID-19 samples. PBMCs, B-cell-depleted T cells, or T cells were the source of the cDNA or gDNA that made up the material.

Authors' data handling: Reference gene primer amplification in the assay estimated nucleated cell counts. Clones were sequenced by immunoSEQ multiplex PCR, and TCRdb holds only the in-frame ones, with some missing. V, J and clone size are taken as reported in that table, and D and trimming were inferred from the DNA itself. The sample shows 250,000 to 350,000 clones, 88% of them seen only once. Germline V gene lookup returns CDR1 SGHRS and CDR2 YFSETQ. Deletions cut 0 bases from V and 2 bases from J, with 5 bases between. The CDR3 is 13 amino acids. The gene calls are TRBV5-1 and TRBJ1-2; D uncertain. Sequencing used peripheral blood. This receptor was obtained from a woman in her twenties or thirties who had recovered from COVID-19. The CDR3 coding sequence is TGCGCCAGCAGCTTGGGCAGGAACTATGGCTACACCTTC. It encodes CASSLGRNYGYTF.